A single T cell receptor (beta chain) is shown here with its context. Its antigen remains unidentified. This entry belongs to a study of T-cell memory formation after mild COVID-19. The study's findings and limits: In pre-infection memory, a portion of responding clones appeared, which suggested that cross-reactive memory joined. The study found contracting CD4+ clones mainly in CM and EM and contracting CD8+ clones in EMRA. Clones that contracted from day 15 to 85 were balanced CD4/CD8, while later expanders leaned CD4+.

The authors produced TCR alpha and TCR beta cDNA libraries with sample barcodes and UMIs by 5'RACE using constant-segment primers. TCRdb re-derived calls from the 5' RACE reads in MiXCR, one entry per CDR3 protein. The sample lists about half a million distinct CDR3 sequences, roughly 18% occurring once. Trimming at V came to 1 base and at J to 3 bases, leaving 1 base not matched to a gene. This CDR3 is 14 amino acids long. The germline gives CDR1 MNHEY, CDR2 SMNVEV (reference sequence). This clonotype was obtained from an adult woman who had mild COVID-19 (a few samples of this study predate the infection). Cell type and time point are not known. Sequenced: PBMCs or a T cell subset sorted from them (not recorded which). This chain links TRBV27 with TRBJ2-5, with TRBD1 matching 8 bases. The CDR3 region is CASSLLGQEETQYF. CDR3 nucleotide sequence: TGTGCCAGCAGTTTATTGGGACAGGAAGAGACCCAGTACTTC.